The T cell receptor (beta chain) under discussion was sequenced for a study of shared clonotypes between healthy human individuals. The repertoire was sequenced with immunoSEQ multiplex PCR; TCRdb's copy has only in-frame clones and lacks some. The table shows millions of clones, with approximately 93% occurring only once. The V gene's germline CDR1 is LNHDA and CDR2 SQIVND (reference sequence). The CDR3 spans 14 residues. V shed 5 bases and J shed 4 bases, with 14 bases lying between them. The sequenced material came from naive CD4+ T cells from PBMCs. Subset of the sample: CD45RA+ positively selected. This chain links TRBV19 with TRBJ1-2, with D possibly matching TRBD1 (5 bases). This receptor was identified in a man younger than 35 in good health. Some clones in this sample may be carry-over from other donors' samples. The DNA for the CDR3 is TGTGCCAGTAGTCCGAGGGGAAGGGGCTATGGCTACACCTTC. This codes for CASSPRGRGYGYTF.